The entry below describes one T cell receptor beta chain. Its antigen is undetermined. After 5'RACE with constant-segment primers, TCR alpha and TCR beta cDNA libraries carrying sample barcodes and UMIs were obtained. From the 5' RACE reads, TCRdb called clonotypes with MiXCR, one entry per CDR3 protein. The sample records roughly 180,000 distinct CDR3 sequences, under 14% being singletons. The data were obtained in a study of T-cell memory formation after mild COVID-19. About the research overall: Clusters were largely donor specific.

General study points: Some clones that responded turned up in pre-infection memory, which suggests that cross-reactive memory joined in. Clones that contracted from day 15 to 85 had balanced CD4/CD8; later expanders were CD4+ biased.

V was clipped by 1 base and J by 1 base, with 10 bases between them. Looked up from germline, CDR1 is LGHNA and CDR2 is YSLEER. There are 16 residues in the CDR3. The chain uses TRBV4-3 and TRBJ1-4; tentative D call: TRBD1 (6 bases). This TCR was recovered from a man in his late teens or twenties who had mild COVID-19 (a few samples of this study predate the infection). Cell type and time point are not known. Material for sequencing was PBMCs or a T cell subset sorted from them (not recorded which). The CDR3 nucleotides are TGCGCCAGCAGCCAAGGGACAGTCGTAACTAATGAAAAACTGTTTTTT. The encoded protein is CASSQGTVVTNEKLFF.